Listed here are 3 T cell receptor beta chains from one sample, sequenced in a study of radiotherapy plus CTLA-4 blockade in lung cancer. Repertoires were generated with immunoSEQ multiplex PCR, while TCRdb's copy carries only in-frame clones and drops some. The sample lists 50,000 to 70,000 clones; 70% to 85% were seen once. The sequences come from peripheral blood, collected from a patient treated with radiotherapy plus ipilimumab. These receptors came from a human donor with non-small cell lung cancer who had a partial response to radiotherapy plus ipilimumab.

This chain connects TRBV28 to TRBJ1-2; TRBD1 matches 7 bases. The CDR3 covers 12 residues. J lost 5 bases, V lost 8 bases, and 5 bases had no gene match. Germline-derived CDR1 and CDR2 are MDHEN and SYDVKM. The CDR3 protein is CASGTEEYGYTF. DNA for the CDR3: TGTGCCAGCGGGACAGAGGAATATGGCTACACCTTC.

The CDR3 loop reads CASSQDWTGPNQPQHF. The CDR3 DNA reads as TGTGCCAGCAGCCAAGACTGGACAGGGCCCAATCAGCCCCAGCATTTT. The chain couples TRBV4-2 to TRBJ1-5; 8 bases agree with TRBD1. Per germline, CDR1 LGHNA and CDR2 YNFKEQ. The CDR3 sequence is 16 residues long. The junction had 4 bases not matched to a gene; V was cut back by 0 bases and J by 3 bases.

The V call is TRBV30, the J call TRBJ1-1; 10 positions agree with TRBD1. Trimming cost V 1 base and J 3 bases; bases outside gene matches: 11. Per the germline V gene, CDR1 is GTSNPN and CDR2 is SVGIG (reference sequence). The CDR3 has 17 amino acids. CDR3: CAWSDLRDRGVDTEAFF. The CDR3 coding sequence is TGTGCCTGGAGTGACCTCCGGGACAGGGGAGTGGACACTGAAGCTTTCTTT. The complete variable domain, with remaining parts taken from reference TRBV30 and TRBJ1-1, reads SQTIHQWPATLVQPVGSPLSLECTVEGTSNPNLYWYRQAAGRGLQLLFYSVGIGQISSEVPQNLSASRPQDRQFILSSKKLLLSDSGFYLCAWSDLRDRGVDTEAFFGQGTRLTVV.